The sequence of this T cell receptor beta chain was determined in a study of control samples from healthy donors and cancer patients. TCRdb keeps only in-frame clones here, not all; method: immunoSEQ multiplex PCR. Here the sample spans over 100,000 clones, roughly 92% being singletons. The length of the CDR3 is 15 residues. With 1 base clipped from V and 5 bases from J, the junction kept 2 bases outside the gene matches. Germline values: CDR1 SGHNT, CDR2 YYREEE (reference sequence). The receptor was isolated from a man between 18 and 29 years old in good health. V usage is TRBV5-4 and J usage is TRBJ1-6, with 8 bases lining up with TRBD1. Sequences were obtained from blood. This CDR3 is CASSLHRGNNSPLHF. The DNA of the CDR3 is TGTGCCAGCAGCTTGCACAGGGGGAATAATTCACCCCTCCACTTT.